A selection of T cell receptor beta chains follows, all from one sample in a study of T cell repertoires in cytomegalovirus infection. The antigens for these receptors are not known. One entry per CDR3 protein results from TCRdb running MiXCR on the reads. The data contain about 500,000 distinct CDR3 sequences, 30% to 40% of them singletons. The sequencing here drew on cultured PBMCs, taken from culture after CMV antigen stimulation. The receptors originated from a human donor in good health (CMV status not recorded). Some clones in this sample may be carry-over from other donors' samples. The CDR3 runs from the conserved cysteine through the conserved F or W. D genes are given only for firm matches. Some rows have no size entry. The others give once, few or many, or a class for an expanded clone.

cdr3_nt: TGTGCCAGCAGCCTCCGGGACAGGAGAACCCCTAACTATGGCTACACCTTC; cdr3_aa: CASSLRDRRTPNYGYTF; clone_size: few; v_call: TRBV5-8; j_call: TRBJ1-2; d_call: TRBD1
cdr3_nt: TGCAGCGTTGAAGATGGGGGCTCAGATACGCAGTATTTT; cdr3_aa: CSVEDGGSDTQYF; clone_size: few; v_call: TRBV29-1; j_call: TRBJ2-3; d_call: .
cdr3_nt: TGTGCCAGCAAGCCGGGACAGGGCCTATCTGGGGCCAACGTCCTGACTTTC; cdr3_aa: CASKPGQGLSGANVLTF; clone_size: .; v_call: TRBV28; j_call: TRBJ2-6; d_call: TRBD1
cdr3_nt: TGTGCCAGCAGCTTCAGGGTTGATGAGCAGTTCTTC; cdr3_aa: CASSFRVDEQFF; clone_size: .; v_call: TRBV7-8; j_call: TRBJ2-1; d_call: .
cdr3_nt: TGCGCCAGCAGCGAGTATTTACCGGGGCGGGGGGAAGATACGCAGTATTTT; cdr3_aa: CASSEYLPGRGEDTQYF; clone_size: once; v_call: TRBV4-3; j_call: TRBJ2-3; d_call: TRBD2
cdr3_nt: TGTGCCACCGCCCTCCCAGGGCTAAACTCTGGGGCCAACGTCCTGACTTTC; cdr3_aa: CATALPGLNSGANVLTF; clone_size: few; v_call: TRBV11-2; j_call: TRBJ2-6; d_call: .
cdr3_nt: TGTGCCAGCAGAAGAGACGGGGAATCACCCCTCCACTTT; cdr3_aa: CASRRDGESPLHF; clone_size: .; v_call: TRBV25-1; j_call: TRBJ1-6; d_call: .
cdr3_nt: TGTGCCAGCAGTTACGGGGCGGGCTACGAGCAGTACTTC; cdr3_aa: CASSYGAGYEQYF; clone_size: few; v_call: TRBV6-5; j_call: TRBJ2-7; d_call: .
cdr3_nt: TGTGCCAGCAGCTTATACTCTGGGGGCGCTGGCTACACCTTC; cdr3_aa: CASSLYSGGAGYTF; clone_size: .; v_call: TRBV11-2; j_call: TRBJ1-2; d_call: .
cdr3_nt: TGTGCCAGCTCACGAATCCCACAGGGGGCTGACGAGCAGTACTTC; cdr3_aa: CASSRIPQGADEQYF; clone_size: .; v_call: TRBV18; j_call: TRBJ2-7; d_call: TRBD1
cdr3_nt: TGTGCCAGCAGCTTAAGGACTAGCAGGGACAATGAGCAGTTCTTC; cdr3_aa: CASSLRTSRDNEQFF; clone_size: once; v_call: TRBV11-2; j_call: TRBJ2-1; d_call: TRBD2
cdr3_nt: TGTGCCAGCAGCCACATACCCGGCGTGGCGGGGACCTACAATGAGCAGTTCTTC; cdr3_aa: CASSHIPGVAGTYNEQFF; clone_size: few; v_call: TRBV4-2; j_call: TRBJ2-1; d_call: .
cdr3_nt: TGCGCCAGCAGCCAAGAACCCGCCAGGGGGCGCACAGATACGCAGTATTTT; cdr3_aa: CASSQEPARGRTDTQYF; clone_size: few; v_call: TRBV4-3; j_call: TRBJ2-3; d_call: TRBD1
cdr3_nt: TGTGCCAGTAGTATAAATCCGGCAGATACGCAGTATTTT; cdr3_aa: CASSINPADTQYF; clone_size: .; v_call: TRBV19; j_call: TRBJ2-3; d_call: .
cdr3_nt: TGTGCCAGTAGTGGGGTCGGTAGGGGGAGAGTCAATGAGCAGTTCTTC; cdr3_aa: CASSGVGRGRVNEQFF; clone_size: .; v_call: TRBV19; j_call: TRBJ2-1; d_call: .
cdr3_nt: TGTGCCAGCAGTCTGATGACAGGCGTAAGGACTAGCAGCTACAATGAGCAGTTCTTC; cdr3_aa: CASSLMTGVRTSSYNEQFF; clone_size: .; v_call: TRBV28; j_call: TRBJ2-1; d_call: TRBD2
cdr3_nt: TGTGCCATCAAGGAACATAGCAATCAGCCCCAGCATTTT; cdr3_aa: CAIKEHSNQPQHF; clone_size: .; v_call: TRBV10-3; j_call: TRBJ1-5; d_call: .
cdr3_nt: TGTGCCAGTAGTATGAGAGGTGGGCGCACCGGGGAGCTGTTTTTT; cdr3_aa: CASSMRGGRTGELFF; clone_size: .; v_call: TRBV19; j_call: TRBJ2-2; d_call: .
cdr3_nt: TGTGCCAGCACGCAGCGCCCTGGGGCCAACGTCCTGACTTTC; cdr3_aa: CASTQRPGANVLTF; clone_size: few; v_call: TRBV12-3/TRBV12-4; j_call: TRBJ2-6; d_call: .
cdr3_nt: TGTGCCTGGAGCGAAGGAGATACGCAGTATTTT; cdr3_aa: CAWSEGDTQYF; clone_size: .; v_call: TRBV30; j_call: TRBJ2-3; d_call: .
cdr3_nt: TGTGCCAGCTCACGGGCAAGTTCAGCGAGGGACGAGCAGTACTTC; cdr3_aa: CASSRASSARDEQYF; clone_size: few; v_call: TRBV18; j_call: TRBJ2-7; d_call: .
cdr3_nt: TGTGCTAGTGGTTTGGGGCACAATGAGCAGTTCTTC; cdr3_aa: CASGLGHNEQFF; clone_size: few; v_call: TRBV12-5; j_call: TRBJ2-1; d_call: .
cdr3_nt: TGTGCCAGCAGACCCCGGACAGGGACCTATGGCTACACCTTC; cdr3_aa: CASRPRTGTYGYTF; clone_size: few; v_call: TRBV7-6; j_call: TRBJ1-2; d_call: TRBD1
cdr3_nt: TGTGCCAGTAGACGGACAGGGATCCAAGAGACCCAGTACTTC; cdr3_aa: CASRRTGIQETQYF; clone_size: .; v_call: TRBV19; j_call: TRBJ2-5; d_call: TRBD1
cdr3_nt: TGTGCCAGCAGTACAGGGGGCCGGAATCAGCCCCAGCATTTT; cdr3_aa: CASSTGGRNQPQHF; clone_size: .; v_call: TRBV27; j_call: TRBJ1-5; d_call: TRBD1
cdr3_nt: TGCGCCAGCAGCCTAGCGGTTAGCACAGATACGCAGTATTTT; cdr3_aa: CASSLAVSTDTQYF; clone_size: many; v_call: TRBV4-3; j_call: TRBJ2-3; d_call: .
cdr3_nt: TGCAGTGCCTCCCCCCTAAGTAGCGGGAGAGGGAATGAGCAGTTCTTC; cdr3_aa: CSASPLSSGRGNEQFF; clone_size: .; v_call: TRBV20-1; j_call: TRBJ2-1; d_call: TRBD2
cdr3_nt: TGTGCCAGCAGCTTAGAAAGCTTCGGTGGCTACACCTTC; cdr3_aa: CASSLESFGGYTF; clone_size: .; v_call: TRBV7-9; j_call: TRBJ1-2; d_call: .
cdr3_nt: TGTGCCAGCAGCCCCGTGGGGAGCGTTGATTCACCCCTCCACTTT; cdr3_aa: CASSPVGSVDSPLHF; clone_size: .; v_call: TRBV12-3/TRBV12-4; j_call: TRBJ1-6; d_call: .
cdr3_nt: TGTGCCAGCAGCGTACTGGGGGACTTTAAGAATCAGCCCCAGCATTTT; cdr3_aa: CASSVLGDFKNQPQHF; clone_size: .; v_call: TRBV7-2; j_call: TRBJ1-5; d_call: .
cdr3_nt: TGTGCCAGCAGTCGGCAGGGAAGAAAGACCCAGTACTTC; cdr3_aa: CASSRQGRKTQYF; clone_size: few; v_call: TRBV27; j_call: TRBJ2-5; d_call: .
cdr3_nt: TGTGCCACCAGTGACGGGGGTCGTACAGATACGCAGTATTTT; cdr3_aa: CATSDGGRTDTQYF; clone_size: .; v_call: TRBV24-1; j_call: TRBJ2-3; d_call: .
cdr3_nt: TGCGCCAGCAGCCAAGATCGAGGGGATACCTTTGAAAAACTGTTTTTT; cdr3_aa: CASSQDRGDTFEKLFF; clone_size: .; v_call: TRBV4-1; j_call: TRBJ1-4; d_call: .
cdr3_nt: TGTGCCAGCAGCTTCGGTTCAGGGAAGGACGCTGAAGCTTTCTTT; cdr3_aa: CASSFGSGKDAEAFF; clone_size: .; v_call: TRBV7-6; j_call: TRBJ1-1; d_call: .
cdr3_nt: TGCGCCAGCAGCGTAGCTAATGAGCAGTTCTTC; cdr3_aa: CASSVANEQFF; clone_size: many; v_call: TRBV5-1; j_call: TRBJ2-1; d_call: .
cdr3_nt: TGTGCCAGCAGTTTATCGGAAGAGACCCAGTACTTC; cdr3_aa: CASSLSEETQYF; clone_size: .; v_call: TRBV12-3/TRBV12-4; j_call: TRBJ2-5; d_call: .
cdr3_nt: TGTGCCAGCAGCAACCTAGCGGGATTCAACAATGAGCAGTTCTTC; cdr3_aa: CASSNLAGFNNEQFF; clone_size: .; v_call: TRBV13; j_call: TRBJ2-1; d_call: TRBD2
cdr3_nt: TGTGCCAGCAGCCTCTTAAGAACAGGGACCAATCAGCCCCAGCATTTT; cdr3_aa: CASSLLRTGTNQPQHF; clone_size: many; v_call: TRBV7-2; j_call: TRBJ1-5; d_call: .